The 14 T cell receptor beta chains in this list originate from one sample, sequenced in a study of identical twins. TCRdb independently ran MiXCR on the 5' RACE reads; one entry per CDR3 protein. The table records about 690,000 distinct CDR3 sequences, 5.5% to 6.5% of them present only once. What was sequenced was naive T cells sorted from blood. The receptor set was obtained from a man younger than 35 in good health.

The chain employs TRBV14 and TRBJ2-3; D is uncertain. Germline lookup yields CDR1 SGHDN and CDR2 FVKESK. The length of the CDR3 is 13 residues. The ends were cut back, 0 bases at V and 9 bases at J, with 10 bases in the middle. Here the CDR3 DNA reads TGTGCCAGCAGCCAAGATTACCGAGTCACGCAGTATTTT. Translated, it gives CASSQDYRVTQYF.

This clonotype has just a few counts. V and J are TRBV6-2 or TRBV6-3 and TRBJ2-3, with 8 bases lining up with TRBD2. The CDR3 is 15 residues long. Germline lookup yields CDR1 MNHEY and CDR2 SVGEGT. J gave up 2 bases and V 7 bases, and 8 bases lay outside the gene matches. As DNA, the CDR3 is TGTGCCAGCACCCTACGCGGGAGGAACACAGATACGCAGTATTTT. Protein sequence: CASTLRGRNTDTQYF.

This CDR3 is CAWKTGTNTEAFF. The CDR3 bases are TGTGCCTGGAAGACAGGGACGAACACTGAAGCTTTCTTT. The chain employs TRBV30 and TRBJ1-1, with 7 positions matching TRBD1. The CDR3 runs to 13 residues. The V and J ends lost 4 bases and 1 base, in that order; junction bases with no gene match: 3. Germline assignment: CDR1 GTSNPN and CDR2 SVGIG (reference sequence).

Ten or more counts support this clonotype. The chain employs TRBV9 and TRBJ2-7, with D tentatively TRBD1 or TRBD2 (5 bases each). The CDR3 runs 15 residues. Trimming removed 4 bases from V and 3 bases from J, with 17 bases in between. CDR1 SGDLS and CDR2 YYNGEE come from the germline V gene. CDR3 DNA sequence: TGTGCCAGCAGCCCCCTCGGGACGGAGAACTACGAGCAGTACTTC. It yields the protein CASSPLGTENYEQYF.

This clonotype was detected ten times or more. This chain uses TRBV29-1 with TRBJ2-1; 7 bases agree with TRBD2. This CDR3 is 14 amino acids long. The V segment lost 5 bases and the J segment 9 bases; nucleotides outside the gene matches: 13. Germline-derived CDR1 and CDR2 are SQVTM and ANQGSEA. CDR3 nucleotides: TGCAGCGTTAGGTCGGGCCTAGCGGAACGTGAGCAGTTCTTC. Its translation: CSVRSGLAEREQFF.

This clonotype was found many times. This chain links TRBV20-1 with TRBJ2-1; D gene ambiguous. Between the trimmed V and J ends, which lost 4 bases and 6 bases, there was a span of 13 bases. This CDR3 spans 13 amino acids. Germline V CDR1 and CDR2: DFQATT, SNEGSKA (reference sequence). Written as DNA, the CDR3 is TGCAGTGCTATTCAGAATCCATTCAATGAGCAGTTCTTC. Protein product: CSAIQNPFNEQFF.

This clonotype was recorded many times. This rearrangement joins TRBV12-3 or TRBV12-4 to TRBJ1-1; 7 bases line up with TRBD1. J lost 11 bases, V lost 1 base, and 10 bases had no gene match. The CDR3 has 14 amino acids. The CDR3: CASSLGLRGPAAFF. The DNA for the CDR3 is TGTGCCAGCAGTTTAGGATTGAGGGGGCCGGCGGCTTTCTTT.

This clonotype was seen only a few times. The chain's CDR3 is CSVSTGLSHNEQFF. CDR3 DNA: TGCAGCGTTTCAACAGGACTAAGCCACAATGAGCAGTTCTTC. The chain is built from TRBV29-1 and TRBJ2-1, with a possible D match to TRBD2 (6 bases). CDR1 SQVTM and CDR2 ANQGSEA come from the germline V gene. Trimming shortened V by 5 bases and J by 5 bases, and 16 bases separated the two germline ends. The length of the CDR3 is 14 residues.

This clonotype turned up a few times. The V and J genes are TRBV5-6 and TRBJ2-3, with 9 bases that match TRBD2. Germline V gene sequence: CDR1 SGHDT, CDR2 YYEEEE. The length of the CDR3 is 15 residues. V shed 2 bases, J shed 4 bases, and the junction held 5 bases outside the gene matches. This chain's CDR3 is CASSFAGGPSDTQYF. CDR3 DNA: TGTGCCAGCAGCTTTGCGGGAGGGCCCTCAGATACGCAGTATTTT.

This clonotype appeared once. The rearrangement joins TRBV6-5 to TRBJ2-2; 8 bases line up with TRBD1. V shed 2 bases and J 5 bases; nucleotides not matched to a gene: 7. The germline V gene has CDR1 MNHEY and CDR2 SVGAGI. The CDR3 has 16 amino acids. The DNA for the CDR3 is TGTGCCAGCAGTTACGGGACAGGAGGAGCAACCGGGGAGCTGTTTTTT. Its translation is CASSYGTGGATGELFF.

This clonotype was detected many times. The chain recombines TRBV28 with TRBJ2-7; TRBD2 matches at 9 bases. Germline loops: CDR1 MDHEN, CDR2 SYDVKM. J was trimmed by 6 bases and V by 7 bases; bases with no gene match: 10. This CDR3 is 14 amino acids long. The CDR3 DNA sequence: TGTGCCAGCATTAACTCCGGGACTAGCATCGAGCAGTACTTC. Its translation is CASINSGTSIEQYF. Based on the CDR3 plus reference TRBV28 and TRBJ2-7, the full variable domain is DVKVTQSSRYLVKRTGEKVFLECVQDMDHENMFWYRQDPGLGLRLIYFSYDVKMKEKGDIPEGYSVSREKKERFSLILESASTNQTSMYLCASINSGTSIEQYFGPGTRLTVT.

This clonotype was detected ten times or more. This sequence joins TRBV6-1 and TRBJ2-1; 7 nucleotides agree with TRBD2. The CDR3 spans 15 residues. Trimming at V came to 6 bases and at J to 7 bases, leaving 12 bases not matched to a gene. Germline V gene lookup returns CDR1 MNHNS and CDR2 SASEGT. The CDR3 DNA sequence: TGTGCCAGCAGCCTTAGCGGGCTTGAGGGAAATGAGCAGTTCTTC. As protein: CASSLSGLEGNEQFF.

This clonotype appeared many times. The chain joins TRBV3-1 to TRBJ2-7, with 11 bases aligning to TRBD2. CDR1 and CDR2 from the germline V gene are LGHDT and YNNKEL (reference sequence). With 1 base clipped from V and 2 bases from J, the junction kept 4 bases outside the gene matches. CDR3 length: 16 amino acids. The CDR3 DNA reads as TGTGCCAGCAGCCAAGGGGTTAGCGGGAGGGCCTACGAGCAGTACTTC. Its protein product is CASSQGVSGRAYEQYF.

This clonotype was counted at least ten times. The rearrangement joins TRBV24-1 to TRBJ2-1; D gene unclear. The CDR3 runs to 13 residues. From germline, CDR1 is KGHDR and CDR2 SFDVKD. Trimming removed 9 bases at V and 4 bases at J, with 12 bases between. CDR3 residues: CATRSDVYNEQFF. The CDR3 DNA follows: TGTGCCACCCGGAGTGATGTTTACAATGAGCAGTTCTTC.